This T cell receptor (beta chain) was observed in a study of blood T cell repertoires in COVID-19. Whole-study context: The United States, Italy and Spain were the sources of the acute and convalescent COVID-19 samples. T cells, B-cell-depleted T cells, or PBMCs provided the cDNA or gDNA that served as material.

In the original processing: It was from reference gene primer amplification that nucleated cell counts were estimated. Generated by immunoSEQ multiplex PCR, the TCRdb table keeps only in-frame clones and is missing some. V, J and clone size are those of that table, while D and trimming were read from the DNA. The table lists tens of thousands of clones, around 90% of them singletons, with 9% to 9.5% in the top ten. The V end was cut by 2 bases, the J end by 5 bases, with 12 bases between. Germline values: CDR1 SGHDN, CDR2 FVKESK. This CDR3 has 15 amino acids. The receptor was derived from a human donor in a cohort sampled during active COVID-19. This rearrangement joins TRBV14 to TRBJ1-4, with a weak D call TRBD1 (6 bases). Source material: peripheral blood. The CDR3 is CASSQIRGFNEKLFF. In nucleotides, the CDR3 is TGTGCCAGCAGCCAAATCAGGGGATTCAATGAAAAACTGTTTTTT.